This entry concerns a single T cell receptor (beta chain). V gave up 0 bases and J gave up 2 bases, with 13 bases separating them. Germline CDR1 MNHEY, CDR2 SVGAGI. The CDR3 spans 16 residues. This sample was taken from a study of T cell changes during pregnancy in multiple sclerosis. Sequencing used immunoSEQ multiplex PCR; TCRdb keeps in-frame clones, though not all of them. The sample has under 150,000 clones; about 96% are singletons. The receptor was derived from a female donor with multiple sclerosis, enrolled in a pregnancy study. The chain couples TRBV6-5 to TRBJ1-2; unclear D gene. This sample comprised peripheral blood, obtained after pregnancy. The CDR3 DNA reads as TGTGCCAGCAGTTACTCGAAGTCAGGCGGGAACTATGGCTACACCTTC. This sequence encodes CASSYSKSGGNYGYTF.